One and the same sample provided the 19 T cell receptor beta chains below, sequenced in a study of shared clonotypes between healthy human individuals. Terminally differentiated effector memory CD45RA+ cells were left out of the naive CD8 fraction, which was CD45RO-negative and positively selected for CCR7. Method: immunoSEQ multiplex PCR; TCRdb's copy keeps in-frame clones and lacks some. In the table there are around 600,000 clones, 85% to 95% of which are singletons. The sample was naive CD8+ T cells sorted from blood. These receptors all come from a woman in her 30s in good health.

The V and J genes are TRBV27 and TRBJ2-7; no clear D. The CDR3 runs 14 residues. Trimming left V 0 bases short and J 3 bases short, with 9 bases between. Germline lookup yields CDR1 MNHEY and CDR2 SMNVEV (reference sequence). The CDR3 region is CASSLSLGVYEQYF. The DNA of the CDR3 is TGTGCCAGCAGTTTATCTTTAGGCGTCTACGAGCAGTACTTC.

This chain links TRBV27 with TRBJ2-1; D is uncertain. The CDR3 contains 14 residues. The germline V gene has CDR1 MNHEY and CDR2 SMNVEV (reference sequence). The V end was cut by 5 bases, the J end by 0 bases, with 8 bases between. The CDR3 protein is CASSQRSSYNEQFF. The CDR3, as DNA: TGTGCCAGCAGTCAAAGAAGCTCCTACAATGAGCAGTTCTTC.

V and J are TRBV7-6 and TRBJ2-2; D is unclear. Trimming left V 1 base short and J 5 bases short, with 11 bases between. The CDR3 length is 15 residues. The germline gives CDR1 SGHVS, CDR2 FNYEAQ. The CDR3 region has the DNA TGTGCCAGCAGCTTAGGGGTAGGGAATACCGGGGAGCTGTTTTTT. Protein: CASSLGVGNTGELFF.

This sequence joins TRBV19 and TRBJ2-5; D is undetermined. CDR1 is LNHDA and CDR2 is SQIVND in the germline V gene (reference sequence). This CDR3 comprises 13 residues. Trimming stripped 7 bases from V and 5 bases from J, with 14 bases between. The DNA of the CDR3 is TGTGCCAGTACCCATGGCGGCCGGGAGACCCAGTACTTC. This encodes CASTHGGRETQYF.

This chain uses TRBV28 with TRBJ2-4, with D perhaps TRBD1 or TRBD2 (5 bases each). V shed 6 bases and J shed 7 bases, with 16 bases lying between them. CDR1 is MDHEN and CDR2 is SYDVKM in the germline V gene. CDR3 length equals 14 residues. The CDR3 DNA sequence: TGTGCCAGCAGGCAGGGTTGGGGGTTGAACATTCAGTACTTC. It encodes CASRQGWGLNIQYF.

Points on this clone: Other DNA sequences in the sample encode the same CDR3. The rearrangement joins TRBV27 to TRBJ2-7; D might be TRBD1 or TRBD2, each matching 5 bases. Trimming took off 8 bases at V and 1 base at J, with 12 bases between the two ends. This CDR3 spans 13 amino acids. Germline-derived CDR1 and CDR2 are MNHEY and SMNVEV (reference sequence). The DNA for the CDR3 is TGTGCCAGCGGCACAGGCGGGTCCTACGAGCAGTACTTC. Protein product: CASGTGGSYEQYF.

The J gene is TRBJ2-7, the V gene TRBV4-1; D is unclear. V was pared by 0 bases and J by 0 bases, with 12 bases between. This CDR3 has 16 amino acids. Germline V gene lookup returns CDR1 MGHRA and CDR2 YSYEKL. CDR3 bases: TGCGCCAGCAGCCAAGAAGCCGGGTGGAGCTCCTACGAGCAGTACTTC. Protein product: CASSQEAGWSSYEQYF.

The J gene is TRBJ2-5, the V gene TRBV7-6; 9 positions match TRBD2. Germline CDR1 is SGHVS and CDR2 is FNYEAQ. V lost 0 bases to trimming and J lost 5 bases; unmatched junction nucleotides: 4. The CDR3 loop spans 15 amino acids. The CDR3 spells CASSLASGRPETQYF. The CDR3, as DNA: TGTGCCAGCAGCTTAGCTAGCGGGAGACCGGAGACCCAGTACTTC. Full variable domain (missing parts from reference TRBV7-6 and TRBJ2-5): GAGVSQSPRYKVTKRGQDVALRCDPISGHVSLYWYRQALGQGPEFLTYFNYEAQQDKSGLPNDRFSAERPEGSISTLTIQRTEQRDSAMYRCASSLASGRPETQYFGPGTRLLVL.

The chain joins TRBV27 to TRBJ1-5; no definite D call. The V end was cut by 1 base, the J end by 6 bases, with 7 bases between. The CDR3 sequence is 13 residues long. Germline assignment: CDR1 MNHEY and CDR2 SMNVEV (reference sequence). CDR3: CASSLFSSQPQHF. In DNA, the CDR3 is TGTGCCAGCAGTTTATTCTCCAGTCAGCCCCAGCATTTT.

The CDR3 region has the DNA TGCGCCAGCAGTCAAGGGGGCCAATGGCCTGAAGCTTTCTTT. Translation gives CASSQGGQWPEAFF. The chain is built from TRBV23-1 and TRBJ1-1, with D possibly TRBD1 on 6 matching bases. TRBV23-1 carries the ORF label, with uncertain function. V lost 2 bases and J 6 bases, leaving 13 bases between the germline ends. This CDR3 has 14 residues.

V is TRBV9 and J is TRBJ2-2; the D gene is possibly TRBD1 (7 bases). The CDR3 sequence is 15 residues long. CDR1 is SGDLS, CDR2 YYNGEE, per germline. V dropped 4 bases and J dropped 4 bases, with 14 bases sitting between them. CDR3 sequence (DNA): TGTGCCAGCAGCCCAGGGGGAGGCAGCACCGGGGAGCTGTTTTTT. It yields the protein CASSPGGGSTGELFF. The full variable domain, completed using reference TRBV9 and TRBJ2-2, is DSGVTQTPKHLITATGQRVTLRCSPRSGDLSVYWYQQSLDQGLQFLIQYYNGEERAKGNILERFSAQQFPDLHSELNLSSLELGDSALYFCASSPGGGSTGELFFGEGSRLTVL.

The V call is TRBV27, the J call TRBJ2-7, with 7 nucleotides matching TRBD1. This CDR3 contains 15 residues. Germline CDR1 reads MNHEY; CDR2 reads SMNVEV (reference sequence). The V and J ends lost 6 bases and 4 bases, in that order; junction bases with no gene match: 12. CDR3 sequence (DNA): TGTGCCAGCAGCCGGGGCGCAAGGGGGCCATACGAGCAGTACTTC. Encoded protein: CASSRGARGPYEQYF.

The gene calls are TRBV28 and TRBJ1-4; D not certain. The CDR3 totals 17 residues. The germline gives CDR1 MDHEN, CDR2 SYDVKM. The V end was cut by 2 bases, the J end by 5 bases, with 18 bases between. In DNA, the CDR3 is TGTGCCAGCAGTTTAGTCTCAAGAACGGAAGAGAATGAAAAACTGTTTTTT. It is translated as CASSLVSRTEENEKLFF.

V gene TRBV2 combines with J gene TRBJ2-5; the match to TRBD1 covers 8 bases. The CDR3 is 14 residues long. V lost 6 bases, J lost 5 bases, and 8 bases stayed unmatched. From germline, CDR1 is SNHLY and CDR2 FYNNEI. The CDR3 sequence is CASRGMTGEETQYF. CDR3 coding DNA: TGTGCCAGCAGGGGAATGACAGGGGAGGAGACCCAGTACTTC. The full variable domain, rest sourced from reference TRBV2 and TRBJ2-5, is EPEVTQTPSHQVTQMGQEVILRCVPISNHLYFYWYRQILGQKVEFLVSFYNNEISEKSEIFDDQFSVERPDGSNFTLKIRSTKLEDSAMYFCASRGMTGEETQYFGPGTRLLVL.

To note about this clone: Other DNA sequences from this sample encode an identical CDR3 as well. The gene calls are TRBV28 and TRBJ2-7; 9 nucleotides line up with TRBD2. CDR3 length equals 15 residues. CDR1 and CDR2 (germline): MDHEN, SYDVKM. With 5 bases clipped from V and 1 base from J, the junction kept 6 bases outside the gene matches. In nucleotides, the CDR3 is TGTGCCAGCAGTCCCCTAGCGGGAAGATCCTACGAGCAGTACTTC. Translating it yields CASSPLAGRSYEQYF.

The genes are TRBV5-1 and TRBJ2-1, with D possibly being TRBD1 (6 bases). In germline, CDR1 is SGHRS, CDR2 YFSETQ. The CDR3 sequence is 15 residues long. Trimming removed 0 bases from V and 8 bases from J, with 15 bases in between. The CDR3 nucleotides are TGCGCCAGCAGCTTGGAGGGCAGGGGCTGGGATGAGCAGTTCTTC. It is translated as CASSLEGRGWDEQFF.

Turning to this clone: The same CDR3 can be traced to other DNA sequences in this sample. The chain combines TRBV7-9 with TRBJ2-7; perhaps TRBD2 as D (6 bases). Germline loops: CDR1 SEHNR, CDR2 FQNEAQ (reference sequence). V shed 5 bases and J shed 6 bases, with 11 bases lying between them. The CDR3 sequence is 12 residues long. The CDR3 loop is CASSPGGLEQYF. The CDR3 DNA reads TGTGCCAGCAGCCCCGGAGGGCTCGAGCAGTACTTC.

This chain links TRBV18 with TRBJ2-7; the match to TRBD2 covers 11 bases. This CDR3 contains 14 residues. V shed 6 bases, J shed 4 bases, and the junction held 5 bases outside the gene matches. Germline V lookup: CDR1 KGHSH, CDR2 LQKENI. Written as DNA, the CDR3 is TGTGCCAGCTCTGCCGGGACTAGCGGTTACGAGCAGTACTTC. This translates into CASSAGTSGYEQYF.

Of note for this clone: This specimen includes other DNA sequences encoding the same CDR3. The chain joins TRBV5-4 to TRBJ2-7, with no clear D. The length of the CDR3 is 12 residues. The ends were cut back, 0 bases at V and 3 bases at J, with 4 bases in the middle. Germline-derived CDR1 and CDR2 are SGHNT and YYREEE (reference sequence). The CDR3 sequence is CASSLGRYEQYF. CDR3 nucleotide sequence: TGTGCCAGCAGCTTGGGCCGCTACGAGCAGTACTTC.